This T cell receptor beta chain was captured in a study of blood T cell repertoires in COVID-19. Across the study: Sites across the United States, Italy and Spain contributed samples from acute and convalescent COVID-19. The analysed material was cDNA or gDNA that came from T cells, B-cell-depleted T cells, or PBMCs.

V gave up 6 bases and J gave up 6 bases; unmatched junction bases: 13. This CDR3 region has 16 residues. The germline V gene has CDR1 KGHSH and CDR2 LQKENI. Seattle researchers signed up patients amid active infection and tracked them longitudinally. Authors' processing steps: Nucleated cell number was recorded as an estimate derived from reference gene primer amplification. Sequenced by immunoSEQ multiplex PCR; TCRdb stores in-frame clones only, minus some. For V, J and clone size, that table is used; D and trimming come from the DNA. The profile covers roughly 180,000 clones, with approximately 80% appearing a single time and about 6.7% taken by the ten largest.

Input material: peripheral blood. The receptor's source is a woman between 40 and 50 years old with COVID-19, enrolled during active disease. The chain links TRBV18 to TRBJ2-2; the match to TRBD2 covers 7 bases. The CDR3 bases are TGTGCCAGCTCCCCTACCGTAGGCGGGAGTGCCGGGGAGCTGTTTTTT. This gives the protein CASSPTVGGSAGELFF.